Listed here are 15 T cell receptor beta chains from one sample, sequenced in a study of vaccination effects on CD4 cells after COVID-19. Using immunoSEQ multiplex PCR, the repertoire was profiled, and TCRdb retains in-frame clones only, with some absent. The repertoire holds around 15,000 clones, with approximately 83% as singletons. No cognate antigen is known for these TCRs. Peptide-pool stimulation followed by sequencing identified expanded antigen-specific CD4+ clonotypes in the ViraFEST assay. Subsequent to a culture period of under 11 days, CD4+ T cells were isolated. From March to December 2020, the person had a SARS-CoV-2 infection that was confirmed by PCR. Two-dose vaccination with either BNT162b2 or mRNA-1273 was given to the participants. The sequenced sample was CD4+ T cells from PBMCs cultured with HCoV-NL63 spike peptides, obtained after COVID-19 vaccination. The receptors shown here come from a human donor who had a prior SARS-CoV-2 infection.

This clone was seen only a few times. The chain has TRBV7-9 and TRBJ1-2, with TRBD1 matching 8 bases. Germline V lookup: CDR1 SEHNR, CDR2 FQNEAQ (reference sequence). V lost 4 bases to trimming and J lost 3 bases; unmatched junction nucleotides: 4. CDR3 length: 14 amino acids. The CDR3 protein is CASSSTGDHYGYTF. The CDR3 nucleotides are TGTGCCAGCAGCTCGACAGGGGATCACTATGGCTACACCTTC.

This chain connects TRBV5-1 to TRBJ2-1; TRBD2 agrees at 8 bases. CDR1 is SGHRS, CDR2 YFSETQ, per germline. This CDR3 has 15 residues. The V segment lost 1 base and the J segment 4 bases; nucleotides outside the gene matches: 4. CDR3 region: CASSLTSGLYNEQFF. DNA for the CDR3: TGCGCCAGCAGCTTGACTAGCGGCCTATACAATGAGCAGTTCTTC.

V and J are TRBV10-3 and TRBJ2-7, with D possibly being TRBD1 or TRBD2 (5 bases each). The CDR3 has 15 amino acids. The V and J ends lost 3 bases and 6 bases respectively, with 18 bases between them. Per germline, CDR1 ENHRY and CDR2 SYGVKD. The CDR3 DNA reads as TGTGCCATCAGTGATTCGAGGGGCCCTCTCCGCGAGCAGTACTTC. Its protein product is CAISDSRGPLREQYF.

The sample holds one count of this clone. The gene calls are TRBV5-1 and TRBJ2-1, with 7 positions matching TRBD2. V was pared by 6 bases and J by 2 bases, with 8 bases of the junction left unmatched. The CDR3 length is 15 residues. Germline V gene data show CDR1 as SGHRS and CDR2 as YFSETQ. The CDR3 nucleotides read TGCGCCAGCACACCGGGGGGAGGAACCTACAATGAGCAGTTCTTC. As protein: CASTPGGGTYNEQFF.

This clone was seen once. The J gene is TRBJ2-6, the V gene TRBV2, with a weak D call TRBD2 (6 bases). Trimming removed 5 bases at V and 2 bases at J, with 22 bases between. The CDR3 sequence is 19 residues long. Per germline, CDR1 SNHLY and CDR2 FYNNEI. The CDR3: CASSPFGRGNSPGANVLTF. CDR3 DNA: TGTGCCAGCAGTCCCTTCGGTCGGGGGAATAGTCCTGGGGCCAACGTCCTGACTTTC.

This clone was seen a handful of times. The chain couples TRBV4-1 to TRBJ2-7, with 9 bases matching TRBD1. CDR1 is MGHRA, CDR2 YSYEKL, per germline. The trim removed 5 bases at V and 0 bases at J, leaving 8 bases unmatched. This CDR3 is built from 16 residues. CDR3 sequence: CASSGSWTGDSYEQYF. As DNA, the CDR3 is TGCGCCAGCAGCGGCTCTTGGACAGGGGACTCCTACGAGCAGTACTTC.

The rearrangement uses TRBV10-3 and TRBJ2-7; 11 positions agree with TRBD1. V lost 3 bases to trimming and J lost 5 bases; unmatched junction nucleotides: 6. The length of the CDR3 is 15 residues. The germline V gene has CDR1 ENHRY and CDR2 SYGVKD. Here the CDR3 reads CAISDRDRGADEQYF. In DNA form, the CDR3 reads TGTGCCATCAGTGACCGGGACAGGGGGGCGGACGAGCAGTACTTC.

J is TRBJ2-1 and V is TRBV19; D is possibly TRBD2 (5 bases). The CDR3 consists of 13 residues. The germline V and J ends were trimmed by 3 bases and 8 bases, with 11 bases remaining between them. Germline CDR1 LNHDA, CDR2 SQIVND (reference sequence). CDR3 nucleotide sequence: TGTGCCAGTAGTATTACGGGGAGCGATGAGCAGTTCTTC. Translation: CASSITGSDEQFF.

The sample holds a few counts of this clone. This rearrangement joins TRBV5-1 to TRBJ1-1; D gene ambiguous. This CDR3 contains 13 residues. The germline V and J ends were trimmed by 0 bases and 0 bases, with 3 bases remaining between them. Germline V CDR1 and CDR2: SGHRS, YFSETQ. The CDR3: CASSLAVNTEAFF. CDR3 sequence (DNA): TGCGCCAGCAGCTTGGCAGTGAACACTGAAGCTTTCTTT. The full variable domain, its missing parts supplied by reference TRBV5-1 and TRBJ1-1, is KAGVTQTPRYLIKTRGQQVTLSCSPISGHRSVSWYQQTPGQGLQFLFEYFSETQRNKGNFPGRFSGRQFSNSRSEMNVSTLELGDSALYLCASSLAVNTEAFFGQGTRLTVV.

CDR3 DNA: TGTGCCAGCAGCCGACACTCCTACGAGCAGTACTTC. This gives the protein CASSRHSYEQYF. The V call is TRBV12-3 or TRBV12-4, the J call TRBJ2-7; D gene unclear. The CDR3 has 12 amino acids. The V gene lost 6 bases and the J gene lost 0 bases, with 6 bases spanning the gap.

The gene calls are TRBV18 and TRBJ1-2; D unresolved. The germline V gene encodes CDR1 KGHSH and CDR2 LQKENI. The CDR3 runs to 14 residues. Between the trimmed V and J ends, which lost 5 bases and 7 bases, there was a span of 17 bases. Written as DNA, the CDR3 is TGTGCCAGCTCAGACCAGTTGTCGTTGAGTGGCTACACCTTC. It specifies CASSDQLSLSGYTF.

The chain employs TRBV25-1 and TRBJ2-5; D perhaps matches TRBD1 (5 bases). V was clipped by 5 bases and J by 2 bases, with 18 bases between them. Germline-derived CDR1 and CDR2 are MGHDK and SYGVNS. The CDR3 is made up of 16 amino acids. The CDR3 DNA reads as TGTGCCAGCAGTCACCTAGGGGCGGCAGCACAAGAGACCCAGTACTTC. It is translated as CASSHLGAAAQETQYF.

There are a few counts of this clone. The gene calls are TRBV7-9 and TRBJ1-1, with 7 positions matching TRBD1. Trimming removed 1 base from V and 11 bases from J; junction bases left unmatched: 4. This CDR3 region has 12 residues. The germline CDR1 and CDR2 sequences are SEHNR and FQNEAQ (reference sequence). The CDR3 coding sequence is TGTGCCAGCAGCTTAGGAGACAGGGTGGCTTTCTTT. This encodes CASSLGDRVAFF.

The rearrangement links TRBV18 to TRBJ1-2; TRBD1 matches 7 bases. The CDR3 runs to 17 residues. V lost 4 bases, J lost 5 bases, and 16 bases stayed unmatched. In germline, CDR1 is KGHSH, CDR2 LQKENI. This chain's CDR3 is CASSRDPTGTVEYGYTF. The CDR3 DNA follows: TGTGCCAGCTCACGCGATCCAACCGGGACAGTGGAATATGGCTACACCTTC.

There are a few counts of this clone. The rearrangement joins TRBV5-4 to TRBJ1-6; 7 bases agree with TRBD1. Trimming at V came to 0 bases and at J to 9 bases, leaving 3 bases not matched to a gene. The CDR3 spans 14 residues. Germline values: CDR1 SGHNT, CDR2 YYREEE (reference sequence). The CDR3: CASSLDRDSSPLHF. CDR3 sequence (DNA): TGTGCCAGCAGCTTGGACAGGGACAGTTCACCCCTCCACTTT.